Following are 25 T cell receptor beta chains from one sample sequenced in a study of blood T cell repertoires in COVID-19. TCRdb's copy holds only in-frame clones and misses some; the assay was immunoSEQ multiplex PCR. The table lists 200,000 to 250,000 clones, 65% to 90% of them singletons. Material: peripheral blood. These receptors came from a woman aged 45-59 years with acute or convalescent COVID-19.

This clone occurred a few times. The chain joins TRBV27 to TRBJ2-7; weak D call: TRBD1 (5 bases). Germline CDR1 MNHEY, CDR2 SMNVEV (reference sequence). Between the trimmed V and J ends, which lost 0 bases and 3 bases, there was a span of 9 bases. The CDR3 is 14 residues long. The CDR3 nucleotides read TGTGCCAGCAGTTTATCGGGGCCACGCTACGAGCAGTACTTC. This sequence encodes CASSLSGPRYEQYF.

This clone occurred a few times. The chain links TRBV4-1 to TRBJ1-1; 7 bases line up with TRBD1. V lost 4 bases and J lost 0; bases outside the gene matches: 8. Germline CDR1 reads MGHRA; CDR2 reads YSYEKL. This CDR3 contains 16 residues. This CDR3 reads CASSRETGLVNTEAFF. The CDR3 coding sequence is TGCGCCAGCAGCCGTGAGACAGGGTTGGTGAACACTGAAGCTTTCTTT.

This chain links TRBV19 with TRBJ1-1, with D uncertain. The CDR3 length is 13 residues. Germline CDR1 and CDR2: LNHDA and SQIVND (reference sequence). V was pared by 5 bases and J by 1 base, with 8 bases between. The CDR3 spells CASSFTQNTEAFF. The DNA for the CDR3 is TGTGCCAGTAGTTTTACACAGAACACTGAAGCTTTCTTT. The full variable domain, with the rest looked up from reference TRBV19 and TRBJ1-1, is DGGITQSPKYLFRKEGQNVTLSCEQNLNHDAMYWYRQDPGQGLRLIYYSQIVNDFQKGDIAEGYSVSREKKESFPLTVTSAQKNPTAFYLCASSFTQNTEAFFGQGTRLTVV.

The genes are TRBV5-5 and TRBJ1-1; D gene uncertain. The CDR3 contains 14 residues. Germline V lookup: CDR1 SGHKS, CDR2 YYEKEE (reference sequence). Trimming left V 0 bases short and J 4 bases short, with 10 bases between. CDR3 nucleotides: TGTGCCAGCAGCTTGGGGTATTCACTCACTGAAGCTTTCTTT. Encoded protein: CASSLGYSLTEAFF.

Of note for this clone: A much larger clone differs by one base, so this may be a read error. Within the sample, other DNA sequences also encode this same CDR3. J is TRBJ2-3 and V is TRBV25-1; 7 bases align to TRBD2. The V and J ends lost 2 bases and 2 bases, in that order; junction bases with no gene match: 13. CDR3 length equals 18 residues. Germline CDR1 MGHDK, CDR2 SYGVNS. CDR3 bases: TGTGCCAGCAGTGAAATCGCTAGCGGAAGAGGGGACACAGATACGCAGTATTTT. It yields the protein CASSEIASGRGDTDTQYF.

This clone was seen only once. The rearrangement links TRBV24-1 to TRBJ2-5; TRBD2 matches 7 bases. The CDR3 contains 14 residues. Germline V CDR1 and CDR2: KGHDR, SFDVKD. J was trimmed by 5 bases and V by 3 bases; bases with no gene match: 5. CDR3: CATSDTFGGETQYF. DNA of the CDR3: TGTGCCACCAGTGATACCTTCGGGGGGGAGACCCAGTACTTC.

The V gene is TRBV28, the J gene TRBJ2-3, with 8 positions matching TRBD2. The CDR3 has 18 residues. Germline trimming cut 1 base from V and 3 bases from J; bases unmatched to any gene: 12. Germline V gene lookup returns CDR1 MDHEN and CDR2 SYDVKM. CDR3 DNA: TGTGCCAGCAGTTTATCTGTCGGGGGCGGGGGGACTACAGATACGCAGTATTTT. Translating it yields CASSLSVGGGGTTDTQYF.

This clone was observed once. The CDR3 sequence: CASSLGLAGVGTQYF. The CDR3 region has the DNA TGTGCCAGCAGCTTGGGACTAGCGGGTGTTGGGACCCAGTACTTC. The chain couples TRBV3-1 (or the pseudogene TRBV3-2) to TRBJ2-5, with 12 bases fitting TRBD2. The V gene's germline CDR1 is LGHDT and CDR2 YNNKEL (reference sequence). V lost 5 bases to trimming and J lost 7 bases; unmatched junction nucleotides: 8. The CDR3 is 15 amino acids.

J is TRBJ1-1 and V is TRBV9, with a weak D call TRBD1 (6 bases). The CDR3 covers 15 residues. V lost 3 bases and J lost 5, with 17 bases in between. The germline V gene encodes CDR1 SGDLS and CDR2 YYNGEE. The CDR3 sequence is CASSAGEIIRTEAFF. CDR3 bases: TGTGCCAGCAGCGCAGGGGAAATCATAAGAACTGAAGCTTTCTTT. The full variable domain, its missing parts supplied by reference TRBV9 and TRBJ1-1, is DSGVTQTPKHLITATGQRVTLRCSPRSGDLSVYWYQQSLDQGLQFLIQYYNGEERAKGNILERFSAQQFPDLHSELNLSSLELGDSALYFCASSAGEIIRTEAFFGQGTRLTVV.

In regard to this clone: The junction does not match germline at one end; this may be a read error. In DNA form, the CDR3 reads TGTGCCAGTAGTGTAGACTGGCGCTACACCTTC. Protein sequence: CASSVDWRYTF. The genes are TRBV19 and TRBJ1-2; no firm D call. The CDR3 is 11 amino acids. Per the germline V gene, CDR1 is LNHDA and CDR2 is SQIVND (reference sequence).

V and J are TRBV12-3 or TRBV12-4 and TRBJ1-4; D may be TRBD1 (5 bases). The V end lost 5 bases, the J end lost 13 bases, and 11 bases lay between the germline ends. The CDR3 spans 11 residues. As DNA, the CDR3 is TGTGCCAGCAGTCCAGGGAATACACTGTTTTTT. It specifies CASSPGNTLFF.

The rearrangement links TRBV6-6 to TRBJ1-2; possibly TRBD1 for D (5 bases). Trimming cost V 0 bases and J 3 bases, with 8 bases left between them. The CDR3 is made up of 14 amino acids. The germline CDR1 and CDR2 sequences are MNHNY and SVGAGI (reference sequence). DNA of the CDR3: TGTGCCAGCAGTTACTCGGGGCCCGACTATGGCTACACCTTC. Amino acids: CASSYSGPDYGYTF.

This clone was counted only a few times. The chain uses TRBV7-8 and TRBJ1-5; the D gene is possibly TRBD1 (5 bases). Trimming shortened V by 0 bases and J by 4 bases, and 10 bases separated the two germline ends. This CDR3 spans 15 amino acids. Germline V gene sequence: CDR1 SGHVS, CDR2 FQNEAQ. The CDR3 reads CASSLALGGNQPQHF. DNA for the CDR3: TGTGCCAGCAGCTTAGCGCTCGGGGGAAATCAGCCCCAGCATTTT.

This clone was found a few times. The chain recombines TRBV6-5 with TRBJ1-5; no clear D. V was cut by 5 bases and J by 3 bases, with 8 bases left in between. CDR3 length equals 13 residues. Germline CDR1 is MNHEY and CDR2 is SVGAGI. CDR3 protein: CASSSSFNQPQHF. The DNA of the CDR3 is TGTGCCAGCAGTAGTAGTTTCAATCAGCCCCAGCATTTT.

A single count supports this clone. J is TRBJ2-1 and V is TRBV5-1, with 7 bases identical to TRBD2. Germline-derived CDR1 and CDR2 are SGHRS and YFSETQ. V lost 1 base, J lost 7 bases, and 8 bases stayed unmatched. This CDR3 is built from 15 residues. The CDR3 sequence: CASSLNAGEWNEQFF. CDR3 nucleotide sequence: TGCGCCAGCAGCTTGAATGCGGGAGAGTGGAATGAGCAGTTCTTC.

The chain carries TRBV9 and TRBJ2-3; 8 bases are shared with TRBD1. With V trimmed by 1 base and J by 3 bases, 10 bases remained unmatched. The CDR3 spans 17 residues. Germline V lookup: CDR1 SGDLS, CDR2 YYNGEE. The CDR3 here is CASSVFQPGQETDTQYF. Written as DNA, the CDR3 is TGTGCCAGCAGCGTATTCCAACCGGGACAGGAGACAGATACGCAGTATTTT.

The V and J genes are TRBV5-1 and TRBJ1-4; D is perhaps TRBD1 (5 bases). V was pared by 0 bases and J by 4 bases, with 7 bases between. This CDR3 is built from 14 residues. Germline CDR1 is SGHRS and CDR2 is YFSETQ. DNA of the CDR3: TGCGCCAGCAGCTTGGACAGGTTTAATGAAAAACTGTTTTTT. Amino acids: CASSLDRFNEKLFF.

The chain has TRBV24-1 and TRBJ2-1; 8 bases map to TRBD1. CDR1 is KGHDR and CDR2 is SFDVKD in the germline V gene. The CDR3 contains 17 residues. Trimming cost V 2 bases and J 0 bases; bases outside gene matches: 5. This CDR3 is CATSDSGTGSSYNEQFF. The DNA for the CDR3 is TGTGCCACCAGTGATTCCGGGACAGGCAGCTCCTACAATGAGCAGTTCTTC.

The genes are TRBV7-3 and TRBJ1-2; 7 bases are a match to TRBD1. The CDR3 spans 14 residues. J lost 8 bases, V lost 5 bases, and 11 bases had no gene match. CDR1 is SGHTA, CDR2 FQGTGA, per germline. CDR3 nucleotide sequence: TGTGCCAGCAGCCCCACAGGGACAGCCCAGGGCTACACCTTC. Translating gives CASSPTGTAQGYTF. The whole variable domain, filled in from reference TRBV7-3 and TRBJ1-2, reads GAGVSQTPSNKVTEKGKYVELRCDPISGHTALYWYRQSLGQGPEFLIYFQGTGAADDSGLPNDRFFAVRPEGSVSTLKIQRTERGDSAVYLCASSPTGTAQGYTFGSGTRLTVV.

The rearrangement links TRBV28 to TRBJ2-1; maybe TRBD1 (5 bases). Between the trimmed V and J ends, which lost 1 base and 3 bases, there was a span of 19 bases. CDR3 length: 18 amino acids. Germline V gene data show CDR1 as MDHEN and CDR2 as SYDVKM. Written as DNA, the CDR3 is TGTGCCAGCAGTTTATCCCCGGGTCTAGGGGCCCTCTACAATGAGCAGTTCTTC. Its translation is CASSLSPGLGALYNEQFF.

The CDR3 reads CASSISRGDSFPYQPQHF. CDR3 nucleotide sequence: TGTGCCAGTAGTATAAGTCGGGGGGACTCGTTCCCCTATCAGCCCCAGCATTTT. This chain connects TRBV19 to TRBJ1-5, with a weak D call TRBD1 (5 bases). Germline values: CDR1 LNHDA, CDR2 SQIVND (reference sequence). The CDR3 length is 18 residues. V was shortened by 2 bases and J by 5 bases, with 22 bases between the two germline ends.

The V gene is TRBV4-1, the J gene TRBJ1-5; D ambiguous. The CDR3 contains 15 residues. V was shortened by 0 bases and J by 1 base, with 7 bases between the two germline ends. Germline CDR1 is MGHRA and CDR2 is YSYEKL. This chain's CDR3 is CASSQDGRSNQPQHF. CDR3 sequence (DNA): TGCGCCAGCAGCCAAGATGGCAGGAGCAATCAGCCCCAGCATTTT.

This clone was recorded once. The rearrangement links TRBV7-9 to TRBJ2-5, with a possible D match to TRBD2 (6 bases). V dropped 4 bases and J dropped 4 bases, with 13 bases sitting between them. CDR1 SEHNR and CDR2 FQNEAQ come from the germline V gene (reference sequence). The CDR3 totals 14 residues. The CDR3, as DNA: TGTGCCAGCAGCTACCCGGGACTCCGAGAGACCCAGTACTTC. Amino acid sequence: CASSYPGLRETQYF.

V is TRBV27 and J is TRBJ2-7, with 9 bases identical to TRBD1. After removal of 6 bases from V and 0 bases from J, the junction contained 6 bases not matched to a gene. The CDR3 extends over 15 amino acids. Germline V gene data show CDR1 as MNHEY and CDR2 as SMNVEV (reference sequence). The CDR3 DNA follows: TGTGCCAGCAGAGTGGGGACAGGGTCCTCCTACGAGCAGTACTTC. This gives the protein CASRVGTGSSYEQYF.

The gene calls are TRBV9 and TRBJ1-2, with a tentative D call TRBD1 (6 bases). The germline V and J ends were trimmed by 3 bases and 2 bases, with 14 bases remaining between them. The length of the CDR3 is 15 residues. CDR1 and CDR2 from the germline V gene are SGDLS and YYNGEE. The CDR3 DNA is TGTGCCAGCAGCGGAAGCGGGACACACAACTATGGCTACACCTTC. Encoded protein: CASSGSGTHNYGYTF.